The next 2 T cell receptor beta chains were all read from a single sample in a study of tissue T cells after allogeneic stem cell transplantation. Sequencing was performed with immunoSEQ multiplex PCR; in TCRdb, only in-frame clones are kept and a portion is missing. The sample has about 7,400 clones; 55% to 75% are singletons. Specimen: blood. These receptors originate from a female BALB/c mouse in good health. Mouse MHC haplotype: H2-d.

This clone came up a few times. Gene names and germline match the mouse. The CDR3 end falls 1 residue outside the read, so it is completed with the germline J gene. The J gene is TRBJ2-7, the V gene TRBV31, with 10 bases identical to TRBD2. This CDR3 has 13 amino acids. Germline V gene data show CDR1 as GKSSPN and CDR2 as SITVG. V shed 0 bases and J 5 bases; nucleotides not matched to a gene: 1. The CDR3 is CAWSLLGGNEQYF. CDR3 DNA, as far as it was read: TGTGCCTGGAGTCTACTGGGGGGGAATGAACAGTAC.

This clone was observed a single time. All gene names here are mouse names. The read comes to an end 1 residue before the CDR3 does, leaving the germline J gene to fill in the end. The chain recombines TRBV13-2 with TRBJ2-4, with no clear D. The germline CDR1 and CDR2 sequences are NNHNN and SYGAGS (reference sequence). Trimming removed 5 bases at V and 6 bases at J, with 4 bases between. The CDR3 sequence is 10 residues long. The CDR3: CASGTNTLYF. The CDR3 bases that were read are TGTGCCAGCGGGACTAACACCTTGTAC.